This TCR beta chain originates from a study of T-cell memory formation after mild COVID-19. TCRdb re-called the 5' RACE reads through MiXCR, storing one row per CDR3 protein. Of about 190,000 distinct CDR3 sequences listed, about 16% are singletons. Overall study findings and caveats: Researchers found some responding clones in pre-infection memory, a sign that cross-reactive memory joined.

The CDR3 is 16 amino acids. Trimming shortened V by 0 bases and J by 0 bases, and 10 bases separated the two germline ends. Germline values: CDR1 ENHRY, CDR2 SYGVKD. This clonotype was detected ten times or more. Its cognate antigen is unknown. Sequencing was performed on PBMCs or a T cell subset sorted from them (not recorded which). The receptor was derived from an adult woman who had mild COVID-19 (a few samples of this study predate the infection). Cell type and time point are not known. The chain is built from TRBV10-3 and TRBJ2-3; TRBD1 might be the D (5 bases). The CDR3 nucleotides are TGTGCCATCAGTGAGTCCAGGGCGCAGAGCACAGATACGCAGTATTTT. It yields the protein CAISESRAQSTDTQYF.